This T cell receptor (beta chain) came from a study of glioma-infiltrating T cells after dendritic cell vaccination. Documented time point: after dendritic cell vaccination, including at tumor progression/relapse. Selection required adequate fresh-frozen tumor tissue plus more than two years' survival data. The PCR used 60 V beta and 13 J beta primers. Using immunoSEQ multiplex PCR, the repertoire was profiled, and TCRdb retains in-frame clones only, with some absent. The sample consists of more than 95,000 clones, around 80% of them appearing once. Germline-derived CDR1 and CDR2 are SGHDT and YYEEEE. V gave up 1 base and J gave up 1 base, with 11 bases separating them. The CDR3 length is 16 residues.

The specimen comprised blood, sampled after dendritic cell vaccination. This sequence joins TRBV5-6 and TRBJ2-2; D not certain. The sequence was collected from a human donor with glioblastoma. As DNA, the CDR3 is TGTGCCAGCAGCTTGTCATTGGCAGGGAACACCGGGGAGCTGTTTTTT. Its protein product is CASSLSLAGNTGELFF.